The TCR beta chain described here comes from a study of blood T cell repertoires in COVID-19. On the study more broadly: Acute and convalescent COVID-19 specimens originated in the United States, Italy and Spain. T cells, B-cell-depleted T cells, or PBMCs supplied cDNA or gDNA.

Per the original data handling: Reference gene primer amplification gave estimated nucleated cell counts. The method was immunoSEQ multiplex PCR; TCRdb's version includes in-frame clones alone and lacks a portion of them. The V and J calls and clone size are taken from that table; D and trimming were inferred from the DNA. Of 100,000 or so clones in the sample, roughly nine tenths were seen once. V was cut by 4 bases and J by 0 bases, with 21 bases left in between. Germline V lookup: CDR1 LNHDA, CDR2 SQIVND (reference sequence). CDR3 length: 18 residues. The V and J genes are TRBV19 and TRBJ1-2; no firm D call. The receptor was isolated from a man aged 55 to 70 with acute or convalescent COVID-19. Specimen: peripheral blood. The CDR3 sequence is CASSKGLRVLSSNYGYTF. The CDR3 DNA sequence: TGTGCCAGTAGTAAAGGACTCCGTGTGTTGTCCTCTAACTATGGCTACACCTTC.